This TCR beta chain was sequenced for a study of blood T cells in healthy people across ages (dated by TCRdb to about 2015). In terms of the full investigation: In model experiments, template switching captured roughly one uniquely barcoded TCR beta cDNA molecule for every two T cells. The donors were split into four age groups: young (average 16 years), middle-aged (roughly 39), aged (around 67) and long-lived (about 74). Using the same blood draw, the study looked at two additional independent replicas of 1 million unique cDNA reads for two donors, one aged 18 to 30 and the other aged 80 or older. Using deep sequencing normalized with unique cDNA molecular identifiers, the study measured how TCR beta repertoire diversity changes with age. To avoid experimental bias, donors of different ages were spread randomly across the sequencing lanes. The study at large found these results: Compared with the aged group, more naive CD4+ T cells, fewer expanded clones and increased TCR diversity were shown by the long-lived group, suggesting age selection. The CMV infection status of donors was not known, potentially confounding age-related changes in expanded clonotypes. As age increased, observed TCR beta diversity per million T cells dropped in a roughly linear way, and a significant reduction was already evident by age about 40. Since profiling was done on bulk unsorted PBMCs, naive and antigen-experienced compartments could not be conclusively compared. A strong correlation was found between observed TCR beta diversity and the percentage of naive T cells measured by flow cytometry. Total diversity estimates from one million sequenced T cells were considered lower bounds and underestimates.

The receptor library was made with 5' RACE. TCRdb records Illumina HiSeq 2500 as the sequencer. A second PCR of roughly 7 to 11 cycles was performed with a sample-barcoded 5' primer and a J-beta primer mix. Each TCR beta cDNA molecule received a unique molecular identifier from a template-switch 5' adaptor carrying 12 random nucleotides. Each sample yielded at least 2.5 million CDR3-containing paired-end reads. All of the RNA was converted into first-strand cDNA using the Mint cDNA synthesis kit, with a TRBC-specific oligonucleotide serving as the primer. Following uracil-DNA glycosylase treatment, a first 18-cycle PCR with universal primers M1SS and BC2_uni_R was performed on all cDNA. The study's processing was this. For normalization, 1 million high-quality reads, each with a distinct molecular identifier, were randomly selected from each sample. Instead of being binned into consensus sequences, reads that shared molecular identifiers were thrown out. CDR3 identification, clonotype clustering and error correction used MiTCR with a Q25 quality threshold and the strictest error-elimination algorithm. A nonparametric unseen species model with Euler transformation was used to estimate a lower bound on total TCR beta diversity. The public reads were quality trimmed at Q25 with fastp and then assembled into clones with MiXCR by TCRdb, keeping productive beta chains. Each entry merges the rows of one CDR3 protein and shows their most common DNA and genes. TCRdb, not the authors, supplied the V and J calls. The table for this sample lists over 1,200,000 distinct CDR3 sequences; around 59% of them were counted only once. In total, the top ten clones hold over 5.5% of the sample.

Details on this clonotype: Its antigen target is currently unknown. Base quality data are lacking; no much larger clone is found one base away.

The germline V gene yields SGHRS for CDR1 and YFSETQ for CDR2. From the cysteine up to the phenylalanine, the CDR3 has a length of 18 residues. Only the CDR3 part of the read is kept: 54 bases, read in frame from the first base. Systemically healthy Caucasian individuals from Russia, 35 to 40 in total and aged roughly 6 to 100 years, were included as donors. Roughly 9.5 milliliters of peripheral blood were drawn from each donor into EDTA-treated Vacutainer tubes. PBMCs were isolated by Ficoll-Paque density-gradient centrifugation, with at least 6 million obtained per sample. Total RNA was extracted from PBMCs with Trizol reagent, with at least 6 micrograms obtained per sample. For every donor, flow cytometry on a PBMC aliquot measured the percentage of naive CD45RAhigh/CD27high T cells.

This TCR came from a man between 18 and 35 years old in good health. This chain joins TRBV5-1 to TRBJ2-4; no D gene call is confident. The J call may not be correct, given that the DNA end is closer to TRBJ2-7. The sample taken for sequencing was blood. The DNA is as follows: TGCGCCAGCGGTGGCCCCGGACGCAATGACTTTAGCTCCTACGAGCAGTACTTC. This translates into CASGGPGRNDFSSYEQYF.